The source of this TCR beta chain is a study of blood T cells in healthy people across ages. The study's findings and limits: Older age went with lower TCR beta diversity per million T cells, in a roughly linear way.

Germline loops: CDR1 MNHEY, CDR2 SVGEGT. The V and J ends lost 2 bases and 0 bases, in that order; junction bases with no gene match: 8. The CDR3 runs 17 residues. With respect to this clonotype: The antigen is not known.

Sample-barcoded 5' priming and a J-beta primer mix drove a second PCR of about 6 to 12 cycles. Every cDNA molecule bore a tag from a template-switch adaptor containing 12 random nucleotides. TCRdb fed the 5' RACE reads into MiXCR, producing one record per CDR3 protein. The sample records about 2 million distinct CDR3 sequences, 40% to 55% being singletons. The receptor's source is a woman aged 40 to 49 in good health. Sequences were obtained from blood. The V and J genes are TRBV6-2 or TRBV6-3 and TRBJ1-1; 8 positions match TRBD1. CDR3 in amino acids: CASSYVSGQGMNTEAFF. CDR3 DNA sequence: TGTGCCAGCAGTTACGTCTCCGGACAGGGAATGAACACTGAAGCTTTCTTT.